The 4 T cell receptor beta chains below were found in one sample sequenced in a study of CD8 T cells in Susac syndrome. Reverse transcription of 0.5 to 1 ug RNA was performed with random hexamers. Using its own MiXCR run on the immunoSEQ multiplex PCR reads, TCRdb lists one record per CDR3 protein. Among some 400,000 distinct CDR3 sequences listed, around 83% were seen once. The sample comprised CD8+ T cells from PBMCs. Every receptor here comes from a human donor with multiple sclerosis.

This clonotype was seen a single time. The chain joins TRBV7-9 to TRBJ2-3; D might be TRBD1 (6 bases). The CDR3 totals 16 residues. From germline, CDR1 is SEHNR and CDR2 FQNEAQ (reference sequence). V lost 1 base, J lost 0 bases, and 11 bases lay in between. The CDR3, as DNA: TGTGCCAGCAGCTTAGTGGCCAGGGGAAGCACAGATACGCAGTATTTT. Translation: CASSLVARGSTDTQYF.

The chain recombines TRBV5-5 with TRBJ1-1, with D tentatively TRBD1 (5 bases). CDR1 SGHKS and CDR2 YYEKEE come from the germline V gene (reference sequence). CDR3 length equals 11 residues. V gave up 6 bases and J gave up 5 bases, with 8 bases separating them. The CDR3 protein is CASKDITEAFF. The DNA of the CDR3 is TGTGCCAGCAAGGACATTACTGAAGCTTTCTTT. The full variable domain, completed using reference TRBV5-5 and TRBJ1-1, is DAGVTQSPTHLIKTRGQQVTLRCSPISGHKSVSWYQQVLGQGPQFIFQYYEKEERGRGNFPDRFSARQFPNYSSELNVNALLLGDSALYLCASKDITEAFFGQGTRLTVV.

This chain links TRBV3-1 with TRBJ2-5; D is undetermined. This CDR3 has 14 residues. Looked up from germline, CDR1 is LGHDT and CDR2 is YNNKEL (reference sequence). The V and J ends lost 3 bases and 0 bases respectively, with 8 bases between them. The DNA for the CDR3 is TGTGCCAGCAGCCATGGCAGGTACCAAGAGACCCAGTACTTC. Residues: CASSHGRYQETQYF.

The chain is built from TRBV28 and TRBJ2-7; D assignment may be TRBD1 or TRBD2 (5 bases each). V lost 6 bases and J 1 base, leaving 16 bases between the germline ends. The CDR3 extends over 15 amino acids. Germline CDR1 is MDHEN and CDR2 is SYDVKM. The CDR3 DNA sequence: TGTGCCAGCAGGGGGGTGGCAGACGCTTCCTACGAGCAGTACTTC. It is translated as CASRGVADASYEQYF.